These 9 T cell receptor beta chains originate from one sample sequenced in a study of shared clonotypes between healthy human individuals. TCRdb's copy holds only in-frame clones and misses some; the assay was immunoSEQ multiplex PCR. The profile shows about 2 million clones, about 95% of them singletons. Naive CD8 cells lacked CD45RO and underwent positive selection for CCR7, leaving out terminally differentiated effector memory CD45RA+ cells. Sequences were obtained from naive CD8+ T cells sorted from blood. Source of these receptors: a man aged 18-30 years in good health.

For this clone: The sample has other DNA sequences that encode this CDR3 too. The chain carries TRBV7-9 and TRBJ2-2; D call uncertain. Germline V gene sequence: CDR1 SEHNR, CDR2 FQNEAQ (reference sequence). The V and J ends lost 3 bases and 6 bases respectively, with 2 bases between them. This CDR3 comprises 11 residues. CDR3 protein: CASSFPGELFF. In nucleotides, the CDR3 is TGTGCCAGCAGCTTTCCCGGGGAGCTGTTTTTT.

This chain connects TRBV6-4 to TRBJ2-1; 9 nucleotides line up with TRBD2. The CDR3 is 15 amino acids. Trimming removed 8 bases from V and 8 bases from J; junction bases left unmatched: 13. Germline V gives CDR1 MRHNA, CDR2 SNTAGT. CDR3 DNA sequence: TGTGCCAGCTCCCCTAGCGGGAACCCTCTGGATGAGCAGTTCTTC. Its translation: CASSPSGNPLDEQFF.

CDR3: CASSPQGNTEAFF. CDR3 bases: TGTGCCAGCAGCCCGCAGGGGAACACTGAAGCTTTCTTT. The rearrangement links TRBV7-2 to TRBJ1-1, with D possibly being TRBD1 (5 bases). Trimming stripped 5 bases from V and 1 base from J, with 8 bases between. The CDR3 runs 13 residues. Germline V gives CDR1 SGHTA, CDR2 FQGNSA.

The genes are TRBV4-3 and TRBJ2-7, with 9 bases aligning to TRBD2. V lost 0 bases, J lost 3 bases, and 9 bases stayed unmatched. This CDR3 region has 17 residues. The V gene's germline CDR1 is LGHNA and CDR2 YSLEER. CDR3 nucleotides: TGCGCCAGCAGCCAAGAGACTATAGCGGGAGAAAACTACGAGCAGTACTTC. This codes for CASSQETIAGENYEQYF.

This rearrangement joins TRBV2 to TRBJ1-1; TRBD1 matches at 10 bases. V lost 7 bases to trimming and J lost 4 bases; unmatched junction nucleotides: 9. Germline V gene data show CDR1 as SNHLY and CDR2 as FYNNEI. The CDR3 sequence is 15 residues long. The CDR3 sequence: CASIDGQGVGTEAFF. Here the CDR3 DNA reads TGTGCCAGCATCGATGGACAGGGGGTGGGCACTGAAGCTTTCTTT. The whole variable domain, remainder taken from reference TRBV2 and TRBJ1-1, is EPEVTQTPSHQVTQMGQEVILRCVPISNHLYFYWYRQILGQKVEFLVSFYNNEISEKSEIFDDQFSVERPDGSNFTLKIRSTKLEDSAMYFCASIDGQGVGTEAFFGQGTRLTVV.

This clone was observed once. The V call is TRBV15, the J call TRBJ1-3; the D is unclear. V was cut by 1 base and J by 3 bases, with 13 bases left in between. The CDR3 totals 16 residues. Per the germline V gene, CDR1 is LNHNV and CDR2 is YYDKDF (reference sequence). CDR3 in amino acids: CATSRGSEGFGNTIYF. The CDR3, as DNA: TGTGCCACCAGCAGAGGGTCAGAAGGGTTTGGAAACACCATATATTTT.

V usage is TRBV11-2 and J usage is TRBJ2-5; D perhaps matches TRBD1 (6 bases). V was pared by 5 bases and J by 5 bases, with 21 bases between. The CDR3 length is 16 residues. Germline V gene lookup returns CDR1 SGHAT and CDR2 FQNNGV. The chain's CDR3 is CASSPGRGGWKETQYF. In DNA form, the CDR3 reads TGTGCCAGCAGCCCAGGAAGAGGGGGTTGGAAGGAGACCCAGTACTTC.

The V call is TRBV2, the J call TRBJ2-1; 12 nucleotides agree with TRBD2. The CDR3 extends over 15 amino acids. The junction had 5 bases not matched to a gene; V was cut back by 1 base and J by 10 bases. Germline V lookup: CDR1 SNHLY, CDR2 FYNNEI. CDR3 sequence reads: CASSEGLAGGPEQFF. The CDR3 DNA sequence: TGTGCCAGCAGTGAAGGGCTAGCGGGGGGGCCAGAGCAGTTCTTC. The entire variable domain, with the rest obtained from reference TRBV2 and TRBJ2-1, is as follows: EPEVTQTPSHQVTQMGQEVILRCVPISNHLYFYWYRQILGQKVEFLVSFYNNEISEKSEIFDDQFSVERPDGSNFTLKIRSTKLEDSAMYFCASSEGLAGGPEQFFGPGTRLTVL.

The chain employs TRBV27 and TRBJ2-5; D is undetermined. CDR3 length: 14 amino acids. V was clipped by 5 bases and J by 5 bases, with 15 bases between them. Germline-derived CDR1 and CDR2 are MNHEY and SMNVEV (reference sequence). The CDR3: CASSPLLDGETQYF. The CDR3 DNA sequence: TGTGCCAGCAGTCCATTACTCGACGGGGAGACCCAGTACTTC.